Listed below are T cell receptor beta chains from one sample, sequenced in a study of blood T cell repertoires in COVID-19. The repertoire was sequenced with immunoSEQ multiplex PCR; TCRdb's copy has only in-frame clones and lacks some. The table records tens of thousands of clones, 80% to 95% of them present only once. Sequencing was done on a sample of peripheral blood. Receptors were obtained from a human donor in a cohort sampled during active COVID-19. CDR3s include the opening cysteine and the closing phenylalanine or tryptophan. Each record gives: V gene, J gene, D gene, CDR3 length, clone size, CDR3 DNA, CDR3 protein. A D gene is named only where the DNA matches it firmly. Some rows have no size entry. The others give once, few or many, or a class for an expanded clone.

>TRBV7-8|TRBJ2-7|NA|14|NA
TGTGCCAGCAGCTTTGACCGAGACACATACGAGCAGTACTTC
CASSFDRDTYEQYF
>TRBV19|TRBJ2-7|NA|14|NA
TGTGCCAGTAGTATAAGACCGGACAGATATGGGCAGTACTTC
CASSIRPDRYGQYF
>TRBV15|TRBJ2-7|TRBD1|16|once
TGTGCCACCAGCCCCGAAACGGGACAGGGGGCCCTCGAGCAGTACTTC
CATSPETGQGALEQYF
>TRBV10-3|TRBJ2-2|TRBD2|18|once
TGTGCCATCAGTGAGTCAAGGACTAGCGGGGGTGCTCCCGGGGAGCTGTTTTTT
CAISESRTSGGAPGELFF
>TRBV11-2|TRBJ2-1|TRBD2|15|NA
TGTGCCAGCAGCGCTGTGGCTAGCGGTGGAGTTGGGCAGTTCTTC
CASSAVASGGVGQFF
>TRBV19|TRBJ2-1|TRBD2|15|NA
TGTGCCAGTACCCCAAGACTAGCGGGAGGCGGTGAGCAGTTCTTC
CASTPRLAGGGEQFF
>TRBV7-2|TRBJ2-1|NA|12|once
TGTGCCAGCAGCTTAGCGGAGCAACTGCAGTTCTTC
CASSLAEQLQFF
>TRBV18|TRBJ1-1|NA|17|NA
TGTGCCAGCTCACGCGGGACGGATATTTTCGTGAACACTGAAGCTTTCTTT
CASSRGTDIFVNTEAFF
>TRBV5-4|TRBJ1-1|TRBD1|12|NA
TGTGCCAGCAGCCCCTACAGGGGGCACGCTTTCTTT
CASSPYRGHAFF
>TRBV4-1|TRBJ2-2|NA|14|few
TGCGCCAGCAGCCAAGTAACTAGCCCCGGGGAGCTGTTTTTT
CASSQVTSPGELFF
>TRBV29-1|TRBJ1-6|NA|14|once
TGCAGCGTGCGACCGGAGGGTACTGACTCACCCCTCCACTTT
CSVRPEGTDSPLHF
>TRBV28|TRBJ2-1|TRBD2|14|NA
TGTGCCAGCAGGAGGACTAGCGGGAGTAATGAGCAGTTCTTC
CASRRTSGSNEQFF
>TRBV28|TRBJ2-3|TRBD2|17|once
TGTGCCAGCATCTCAGGCTCTAGCGGCGCTAGCACAGATACGCAGTATTTT
CASISGSSGASTDTQYF
>TRBV24-1|TRBJ2-3|TRBD1|16|NA
TGTGCCACCAGTGACCAAGGGACAGGGAGCACAGATACGCAGTATTTT
CATSDQGTGSTDTQYF
>TRBV7-2|TRBJ2-3|TRBD2|17|NA
TGTGCCAGCAGCTTAGTCGGGACTAGCGGGGCCGGGGATACGCAGTATTTT
CASSLVGTSGAGDTQYF
>TRBV10-3|TRBJ1-3|TRBD1|15|few
TGTGCCATCAAAAAAGAGGGGGCCGGGGGAAACACCATATATTTT
CAIKKEGAGGNTIYF
>TRBV9|TRBJ1-3|NA|17|NA
TGTGCCAGCAGCGTAGCTACAACAGCCACCTCTGGAAACACCATATATTTT
CASSVATTATSGNTIYF
>TRBV30|TRBJ2-5|TRBD1|16|NA
TGTGCCTGGAGGGCGGGTACAGGGGGCGCGAGGGAGACCCAGTACTTC
CAWRAGTGGARETQYF
>TRBV30|TRBJ2-5|TRBD2|17|NA
TGTGCCTGGAGCCTGACTTGGACTAGCGGAGGCCAAGAGACCCAGTACTTC
CAWSLTWTSGGQETQYF
>TRBV9|TRBJ2-2|NA|14|NA
TGTGCCAGCAGCCTACGTACTGGTGGCGGGGAGCTGTTTTTT
CASSLRTGGGELFF
>TRBV24-1|TRBJ1-2|TRBD1|14|NA
TGTGCCACCAGTGGACAGGGGGAGGACTATGGCTACACCTTC
CATSGQGEDYGYTF
>TRBV6-6|TRBJ2-7|NA|14|NA
TGTGCCAGCAGCGGCGGTTGGCAGGGCCACGAGCAGTACTTC
CASSGGWQGHEQYF
>TRBV5-6|TRBJ1-6|TRBD1|14|NA
TGTGCCAGCAGCACCGGGACAGTTAATTCACCCCTCCACTTT
CASSTGTVNSPLHF
>TRBV5-5|TRBJ1-1|NA|14|NA
TGTGCCAGCAGTTTCGTCGTGAATGGGCCTGAAGCTTTCTTT
CASSFVVNGPEAFF
>TRBV7-9|TRBJ1-6|NA|15|NA
TGTGCCAGCAGCTTAGAGACAGGTGGAGATTCACCCCTCCACTTT
CASSLETGGDSPLHF
>TRBV5-1|TRBJ2-6|TRBD2|19|NA
TGCGCCAGCAGCTTGGAATCTAGCGGGAGGGCCAGTGGGGCCAACGTCCTGACTTTC
CASSLESSGRASGANVLTF
>TRBV6-2/TRBV6-3|TRBJ2-2|TRBD1|13|NA
TGTGCCAGCAGTTACAAACAGGGGGGGGAGCTGTTTTTT
CASSYKQGGELFF
>TRBV30|TRBJ1-1|NA|14|NA
TGTGCCTGGAGGGTCTATCTAGATTACACTGAAGCTTTCTTT
CAWRVYLDYTEAFF
>TRBV18|TRBJ1-1|TRBD1|14|NA
TGTGCCAGCTCACCACCCGGCAGGGGGCTTGAAGCTTTCTTT
CASSPPGRGLEAFF
>TRBV19|TRBJ1-5|NA|13|NA
TGTGCCAGTACCGACAGAGCGGGGGGGGCCCAGCATTTT
CASTDRAGGAQHF
>TRBV10-3|TRBJ1-6|NA|15|NA
TGTGCCATCAGTGATGGAGGGGGGGTTAATTCACCCCTCCACTTT
CAISDGGGVNSPLHF